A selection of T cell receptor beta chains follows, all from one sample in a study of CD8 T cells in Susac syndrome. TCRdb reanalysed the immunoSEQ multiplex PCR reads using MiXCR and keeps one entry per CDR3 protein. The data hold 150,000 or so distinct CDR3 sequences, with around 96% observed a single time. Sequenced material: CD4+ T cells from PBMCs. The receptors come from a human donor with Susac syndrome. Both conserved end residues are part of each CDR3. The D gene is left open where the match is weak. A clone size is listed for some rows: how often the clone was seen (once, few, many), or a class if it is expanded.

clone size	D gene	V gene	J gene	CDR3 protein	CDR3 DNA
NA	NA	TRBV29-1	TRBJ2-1	CSIRRGYEQFF	TGCAGCATCCGGCGGGGATACGAGCAGTTCTTC
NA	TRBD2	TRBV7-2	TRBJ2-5	CASSLTRGGETQYF	TGTGCCAGCAGCTTAACGCGGGGGGGAGAGACCCAGTACTTC
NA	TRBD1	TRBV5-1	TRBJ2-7	CASSLDRDRQSSYEQYF	TGCGCCAGCAGCTTGGACCGGGACAGGCAAAGCTCCTACGAGCAGTACTTC
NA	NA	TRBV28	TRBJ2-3	CASSPPWDTDTQYF	TGTGCCAGCAGTCCACCGTGGGACACAGATACGCAGTATTTT
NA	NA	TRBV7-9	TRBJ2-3	CASSLPDGTDTQYF	TGTGCCAGCAGCTTGCCGGACGGCACAGATACGCAGTATTTT
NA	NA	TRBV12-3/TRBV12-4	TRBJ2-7	CASSLGTPYEQYF	TGTGCCAGCAGTTTAGGGACGCCCTACGAGCAGTACTTC
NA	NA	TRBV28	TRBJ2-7	CASTGSYEQYF	TGTGCCAGCACAGGGTCCTACGAGCAGTACTTC
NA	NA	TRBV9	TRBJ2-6	CASSARDGVSGANVLTF	TGTGCCAGCAGCGCCCGGGACGGAGTCTCTGGGGCCAACGTCCTGACTTTC
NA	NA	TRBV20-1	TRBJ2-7	CSARPGLPGAYEQYF	TGCAGTGCTAGACCCGGACTGCCGGGCGCCTACGAGCAGTACTTC
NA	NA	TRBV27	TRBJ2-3	CASSFSGVGDTQYF	TGTGCCAGCAGTTTTAGCGGAGTGGGAGATACGCAGTATTTT
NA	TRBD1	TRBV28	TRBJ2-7	CASSHRDRPAYEQYF	TGTGCCAGCAGTCACCGGGACAGGCCAGCCTACGAGCAGTACTTC
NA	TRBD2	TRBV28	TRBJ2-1	CASRGLAGYNEQFF	TGTGCCAGCCGCGGCCTAGCGGGGTACAATGAGCAGTTCTTC
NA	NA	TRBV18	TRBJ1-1	CASSPTAGLGTEAFF	TGTGCCAGCTCACCAACGGCAGGGTTGGGCACTGAAGCTTTCTTT
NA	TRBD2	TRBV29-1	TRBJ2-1	CTGGSSDNEQFF	TGCACGGGGGGTAGTTCGGACAATGAGCAGTTCTTC
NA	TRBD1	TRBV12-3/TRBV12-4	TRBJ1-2	CASSPGTGRGYTF	TGTGCCAGCAGCCCCGGGACAGGGCGAGGCTACACCTTC
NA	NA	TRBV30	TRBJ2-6	CAWSVRSSGANVLTF	TGTGCCTGGAGTGTACGGAGCTCTGGGGCCAACGTCCTGACTTTC
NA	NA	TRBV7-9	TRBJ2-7	CASSFPLGYEQYF	TGTGCCAGCAGCTTCCCGTTAGGCTACGAGCAGTACTTC
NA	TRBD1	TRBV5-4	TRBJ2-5	CASSSGGAQRVETQYF	TGTGCCAGCAGCTCAGGGGGCGCCCAAAGGGTAGAGACCCAGTACTTC
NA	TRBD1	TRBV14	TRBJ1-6	CASSQRQGRNSPLHF	TGTGCCAGCAGCCAAAGACAGGGGAGAAATTCACCCCTCCACTTT
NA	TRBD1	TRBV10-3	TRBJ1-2	CAISDLGGYYGYTF	TGTGCCATCAGTGACCTAGGGGGCTACTATGGCTACACCTTC
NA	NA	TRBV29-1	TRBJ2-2	CSVGNRANTGELFF	TGCAGCGTTGGAAACAGGGCGAACACCGGGGAGCTGTTTTTT
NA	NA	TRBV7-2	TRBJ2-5	CASSPPRGGPETQYF	TGTGCCAGCAGCCCCCCCAGGGGGGGCCCGGAGACCCAGTACTTC
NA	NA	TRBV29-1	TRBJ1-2	CSVPGGAHYGYTF	TGCAGCGTCCCTGGGGGGGCTCACTATGGCTACACCTTC
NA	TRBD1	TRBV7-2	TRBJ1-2	CASVPPQGSYGYTF	TGTGCCAGCGTCCCCCCACAGGGGTCCTATGGCTACACCTTC
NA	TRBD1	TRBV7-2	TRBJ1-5	CASSSRQGHNQPQHF	TGTGCCAGCAGCTCGAGACAGGGGCACAATCAGCCCCAGCATTTT
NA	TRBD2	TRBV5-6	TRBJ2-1	CASSPFSGRFNEQFF	TGTGCCAGCAGCCCATTTAGCGGGAGGTTCAATGAGCAGTTCTTC
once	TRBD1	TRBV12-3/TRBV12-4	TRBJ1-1	CASTWTGKAFF	TGTGCCAGCACCTGGACAGGGAAAGCTTTCTTT
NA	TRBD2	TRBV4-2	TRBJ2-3	CASSRTGSGGGDTQYF	TGTGCCAGCAGCCGCACCGGGTCCGGGGGGGGAGATACGCAGTATTTT
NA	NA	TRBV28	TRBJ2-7	CASSFVESGRTYEQYF	TGTGCCAGCAGTTTCGTAGAGTCAGGAAGAACCTACGAGCAGTACTTC
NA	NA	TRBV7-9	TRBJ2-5	CASSLVYRDTQYF	TGTGCCAGCAGCTTAGTGTACAGGGATACCCAGTACTTC
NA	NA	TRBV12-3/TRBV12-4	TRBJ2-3	CASSLRALDTQYF	TGTGCCAGCAGTTTACGGGCTCTGGATACGCAGTATTTT
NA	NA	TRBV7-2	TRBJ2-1	CANARQGGNEQFF	TGTGCCAATGCCCGGCAGGGGGGCAATGAGCAGTTCTTC
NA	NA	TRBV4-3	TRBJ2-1	CASSQALGTYNEQFF	TGCGCCAGCAGCCAAGCCCTAGGGACCTACAATGAGCAGTTCTTC
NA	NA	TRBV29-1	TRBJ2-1	CSAMAEAYNEQFF	TGCAGCGCGATGGCGGAAGCATACAATGAGCAGTTCTTC
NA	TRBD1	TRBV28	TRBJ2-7	CAIQDWDRGSYEQYF	TGTGCCATCCAGGATTGGGACAGGGGGTCCTACGAGCAGTACTTC
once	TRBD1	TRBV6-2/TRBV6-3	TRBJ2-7	CASIQGNRGVEQYF	TGTGCCAGCATCCAAGGTAACAGGGGCGTCGAGCAGTACTTC
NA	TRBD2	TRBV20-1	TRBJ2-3	CSAKVGGGDTQYF	TGCAGTGCTAAAGTAGGCGGGGGAGATACGCAGTATTTT
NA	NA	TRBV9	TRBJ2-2	CASSVALDRELFF	TGTGCCAGCAGCGTAGCCCTCGACAGGGAGCTGTTTTTT
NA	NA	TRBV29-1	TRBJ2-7	CSAITGYEQYF	TGCAGCGCCATAACAGGGTACGAGCAGTACTTC
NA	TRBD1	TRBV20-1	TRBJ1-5	CSARGDSGNQPQHF	TGCAGTGCTAGAGGGGACAGCGGAAATCAGCCCCAGCATTTT
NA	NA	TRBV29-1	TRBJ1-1	CSALGRGPLMNTEAFF	TGCAGCGCCCTGGGGAGGGGTCCCCTCATGAACACTGAAGCTTTCTTT
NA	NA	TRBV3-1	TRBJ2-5	CASSQDLRTQETQYF	TGTGCCAGCAGCCAAGATTTGCGGACCCAAGAGACCCAGTACTTC
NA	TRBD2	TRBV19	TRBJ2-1	CASSSLAGGRGYNEQFF	TGTGCCAGTAGTAGTCTAGCGGGAGGCCGAGGGTACAATGAGCAGTTCTTC
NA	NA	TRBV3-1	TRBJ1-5	CASSPGRSNQPQHF	TGTGCCAGCAGTCCAGGGAGGAGCAATCAGCCCCAGCATTTT
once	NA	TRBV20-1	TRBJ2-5	CSASLGGQETQYF	TGCAGTGCTAGTCTGGGGGGCCAAGAGACCCAGTACTTC
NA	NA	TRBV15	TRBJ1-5	CATSVGTFNQPQHF	TGTGCCACCAGCGTCGGGACTTTCAATCAGCCCCAGCATTTT
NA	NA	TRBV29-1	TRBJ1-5	CSVAAGRSNQPQHF	TGCAGCGTTGCGGCGGGCAGGAGCAATCAGCCCCAGCATTTT
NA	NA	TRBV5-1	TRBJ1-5	CASSLSGTQPQHF	TGCGCCAGCAGCTTATCAGGGACTCAGCCCCAGCATTTT
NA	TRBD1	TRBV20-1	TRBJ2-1	CSARDRGENEQFF	TGCAGTGCCCGGGACAGGGGGGAAAATGAGCAGTTCTTC
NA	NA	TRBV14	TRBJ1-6	CASSQGLNSPLHF	TGTGCCAGCAGCCAAGGCCTGAATTCACCCCTCCACTTT
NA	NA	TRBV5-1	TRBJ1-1	CASSPLPVNTEAFF	TGCGCCAGCAGCCCCCTGCCGGTCAACACTGAAGCTTTCTTT
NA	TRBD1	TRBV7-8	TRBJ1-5	CASSSGQGAWQPQHF	TGTGCCAGCAGCTCGGGACAGGGGGCATGGCAGCCCCAGCATTTT
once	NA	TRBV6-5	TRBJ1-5	CASSFGTDLYSNQPQHF	TGTGCCAGCAGTTTTGGGACGGATCTCTATAGCAATCAGCCCCAGCATTTT
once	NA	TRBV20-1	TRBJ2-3	CSARDPEGPSFGTDTQYF	TGCAGTGCTAGAGATCCCGAAGGTCCATCTTTCGGCACAGATACGCAGTATTTT
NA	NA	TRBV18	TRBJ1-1	CASSLARGANTEAFF	TGTGCCAGCTCACTAGCTCGCGGCGCGAACACTGAAGCTTTCTTT
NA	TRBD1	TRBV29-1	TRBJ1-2	CSGRTGSGYGYTF	TGCAGCGGACGGACAGGGAGTGGCTATGGCTACACCTTC
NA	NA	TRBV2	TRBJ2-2	CASGDEGSGELFF	TGTGCCAGCGGGGACGAGGGAAGCGGGGAGCTGTTTTTT
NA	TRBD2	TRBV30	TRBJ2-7	CAWSPGLAYEQYF	TGTGCCTGGAGTCCGGGACTAGCCTACGAGCAGTACTTC
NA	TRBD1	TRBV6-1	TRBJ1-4	CASGTNDRGVREKLFF	TGTGCCAGCGGCACGAACGACAGGGGGGTTCGTGAAAAACTGTTTTTT